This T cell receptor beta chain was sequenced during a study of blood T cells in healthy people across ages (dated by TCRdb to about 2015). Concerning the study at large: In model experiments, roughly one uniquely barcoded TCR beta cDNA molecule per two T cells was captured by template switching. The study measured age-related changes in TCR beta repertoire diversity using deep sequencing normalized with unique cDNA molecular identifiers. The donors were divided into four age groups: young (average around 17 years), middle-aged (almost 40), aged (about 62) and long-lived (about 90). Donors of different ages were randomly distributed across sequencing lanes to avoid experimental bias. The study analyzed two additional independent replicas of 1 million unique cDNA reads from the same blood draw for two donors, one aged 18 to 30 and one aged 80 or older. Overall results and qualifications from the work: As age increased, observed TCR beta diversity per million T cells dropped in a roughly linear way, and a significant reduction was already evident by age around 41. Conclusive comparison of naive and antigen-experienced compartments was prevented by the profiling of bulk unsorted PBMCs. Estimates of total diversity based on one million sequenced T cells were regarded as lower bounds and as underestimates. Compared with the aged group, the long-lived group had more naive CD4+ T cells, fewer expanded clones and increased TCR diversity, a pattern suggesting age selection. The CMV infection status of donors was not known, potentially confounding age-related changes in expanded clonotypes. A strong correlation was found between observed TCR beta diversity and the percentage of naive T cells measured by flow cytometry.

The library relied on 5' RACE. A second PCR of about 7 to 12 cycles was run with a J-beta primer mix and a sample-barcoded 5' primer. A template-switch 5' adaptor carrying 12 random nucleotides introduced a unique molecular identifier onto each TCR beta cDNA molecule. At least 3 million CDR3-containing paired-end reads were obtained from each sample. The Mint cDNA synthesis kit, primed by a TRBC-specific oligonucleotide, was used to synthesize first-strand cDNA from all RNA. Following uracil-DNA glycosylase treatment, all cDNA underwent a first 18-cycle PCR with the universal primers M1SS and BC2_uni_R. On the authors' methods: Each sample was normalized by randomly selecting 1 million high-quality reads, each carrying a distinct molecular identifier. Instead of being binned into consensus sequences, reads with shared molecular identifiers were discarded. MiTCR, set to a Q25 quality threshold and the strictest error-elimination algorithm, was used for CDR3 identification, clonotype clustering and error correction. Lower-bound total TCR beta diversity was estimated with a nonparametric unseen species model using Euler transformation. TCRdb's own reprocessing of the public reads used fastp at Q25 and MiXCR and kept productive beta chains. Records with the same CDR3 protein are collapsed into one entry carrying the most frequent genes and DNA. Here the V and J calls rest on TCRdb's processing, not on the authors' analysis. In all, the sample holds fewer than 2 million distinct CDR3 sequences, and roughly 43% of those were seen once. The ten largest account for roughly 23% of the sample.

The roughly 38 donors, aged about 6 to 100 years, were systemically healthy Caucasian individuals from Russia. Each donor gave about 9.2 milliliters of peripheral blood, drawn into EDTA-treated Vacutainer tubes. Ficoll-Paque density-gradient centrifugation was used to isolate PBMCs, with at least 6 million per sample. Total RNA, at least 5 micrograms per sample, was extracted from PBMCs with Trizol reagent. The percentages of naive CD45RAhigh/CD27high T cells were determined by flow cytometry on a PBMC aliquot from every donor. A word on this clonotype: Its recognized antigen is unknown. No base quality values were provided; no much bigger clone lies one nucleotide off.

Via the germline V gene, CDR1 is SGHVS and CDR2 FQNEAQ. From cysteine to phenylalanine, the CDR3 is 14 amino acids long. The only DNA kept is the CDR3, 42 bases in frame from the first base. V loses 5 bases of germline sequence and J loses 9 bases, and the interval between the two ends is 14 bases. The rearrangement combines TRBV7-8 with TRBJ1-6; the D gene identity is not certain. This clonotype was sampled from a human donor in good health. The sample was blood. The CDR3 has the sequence CASSPDPQPSPLHF. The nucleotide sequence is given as TGTGCCAGCAGCCCAGACCCACAGCCTTCACCCCTCCACTTT.